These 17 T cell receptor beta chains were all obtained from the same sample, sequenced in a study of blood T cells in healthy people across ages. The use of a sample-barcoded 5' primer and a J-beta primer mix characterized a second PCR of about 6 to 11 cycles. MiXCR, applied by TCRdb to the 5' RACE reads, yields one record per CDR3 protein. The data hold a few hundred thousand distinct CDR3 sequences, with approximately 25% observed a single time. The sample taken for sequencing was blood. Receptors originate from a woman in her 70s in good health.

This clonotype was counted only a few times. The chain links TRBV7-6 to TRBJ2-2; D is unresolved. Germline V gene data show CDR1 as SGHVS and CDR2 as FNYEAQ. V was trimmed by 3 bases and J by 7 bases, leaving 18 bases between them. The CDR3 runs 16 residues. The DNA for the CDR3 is TGTGCCAGCAGCTTCTCTGGATTCCCCCCCAACGGGGAGCTGTTTTTT. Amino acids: CASSFSGFPPNGELFF.

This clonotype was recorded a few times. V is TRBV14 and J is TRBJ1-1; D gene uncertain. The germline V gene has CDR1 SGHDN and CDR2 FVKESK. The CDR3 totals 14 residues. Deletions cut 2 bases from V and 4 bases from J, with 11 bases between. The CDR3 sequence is CASSQRYSGTEAFF. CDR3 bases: TGTGCCAGCAGCCAAAGGTATTCCGGCACTGAAGCTTTCTTT.

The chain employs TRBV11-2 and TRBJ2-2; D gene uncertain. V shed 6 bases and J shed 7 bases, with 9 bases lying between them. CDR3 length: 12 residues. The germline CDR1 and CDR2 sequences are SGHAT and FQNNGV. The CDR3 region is CASSDNIGELFF. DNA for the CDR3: TGTGCCAGCAGTGATAATATCGGGGAGCTGTTTTTT. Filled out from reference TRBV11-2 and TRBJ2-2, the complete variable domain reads EAGVAQSPRYKIIEKRQSVAFWCNPISGHATLYWYQQILGQGPKLLIQFQNNGVVDDSQLPKDRFSAERLKGVDSTLKIQPAKLEDSAVYLCASSDNIGELFFGEGSRLTVL.

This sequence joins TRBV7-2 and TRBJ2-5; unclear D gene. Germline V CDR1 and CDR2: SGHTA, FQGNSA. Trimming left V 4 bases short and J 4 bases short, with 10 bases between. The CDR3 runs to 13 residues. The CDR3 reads CASSSRSGETQYF. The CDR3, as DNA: TGTGCCAGCAGCTCGAGGTCGGGAGAGACCCAGTACTTC.

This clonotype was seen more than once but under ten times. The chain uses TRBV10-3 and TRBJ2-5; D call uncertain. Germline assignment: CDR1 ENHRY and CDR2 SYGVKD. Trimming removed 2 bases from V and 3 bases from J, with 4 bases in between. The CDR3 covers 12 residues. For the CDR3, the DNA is TGTGCCATCAGTGAGGTGGAAGAGACCCAGTACTTC. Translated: CAISEVEETQYF.

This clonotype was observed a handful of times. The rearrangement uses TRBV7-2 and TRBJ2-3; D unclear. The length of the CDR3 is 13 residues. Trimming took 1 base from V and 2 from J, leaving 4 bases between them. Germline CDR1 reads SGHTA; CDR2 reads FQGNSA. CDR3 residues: CASSLGVTDTQYF. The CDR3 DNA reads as TGTGCCAGCAGCTTAGGAGTCACAGATACGCAGTATTTT. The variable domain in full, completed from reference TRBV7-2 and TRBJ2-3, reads GAGVSQSPSNKVTEKGKDVELRCDPISGHTALYWYRQSLGQGLEFLIYFQGNSAPDKSGLPSDRFSAERTGGSVSTLTIQRTQQEDSAVYLCASSLGVTDTQYFGPGTRLTVL.

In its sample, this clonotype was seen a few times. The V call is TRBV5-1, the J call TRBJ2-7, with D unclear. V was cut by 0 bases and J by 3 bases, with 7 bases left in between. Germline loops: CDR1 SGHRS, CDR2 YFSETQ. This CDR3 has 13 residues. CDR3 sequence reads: CASSLEQNYEQYF. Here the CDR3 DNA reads TGCGCCAGCAGCTTGGAACAGAACTACGAGCAGTACTTC.

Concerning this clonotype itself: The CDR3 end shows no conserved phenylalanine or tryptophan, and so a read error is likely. The CDR3 reads CASSISDGLSGNTIYV. The CDR3 region has the DNA TGTGCCAGTAGTATTTCGGACGGGCTCTCTGGAAACACCATATATGTT. The chain joins TRBV19 to TRBJ1-3, with D unclear. CDR1 LNHDA and CDR2 SQIVND come from the germline V gene (reference sequence). The CDR3 totals 16 residues. V was trimmed by 3 bases and J by 0 bases, leaving 12 bases between them.

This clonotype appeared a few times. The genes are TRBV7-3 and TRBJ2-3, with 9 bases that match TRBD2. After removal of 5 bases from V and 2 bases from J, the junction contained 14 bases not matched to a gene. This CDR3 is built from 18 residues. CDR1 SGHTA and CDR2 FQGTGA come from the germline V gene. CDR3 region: CASSPIGGRGGDTDTQYF. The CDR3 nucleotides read TGTGCCAGCAGCCCCATTGGGGGGCGGGGGGGAGACACAGATACGCAGTATTTT. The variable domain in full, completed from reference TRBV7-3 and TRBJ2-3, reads GAGVSQTPSNKVTEKGKYVELRCDPISGHTALYWYRQSLGQGPEFLIYFQGTGAADDSGLPNDRFFAVRPEGSVSTLKIQRTERGDSAVYLCASSPIGGRGGDTDTQYFGPGTRLTVL.

The CDR3 region is CASSQVNDNEQFF. The CDR3 DNA sequence: TGTGCCAGCAGCCAAGTGAACGACAATGAGCAGTTCTTC. The chain carries TRBV3-1 and TRBJ2-1; the D is unclear. V was cut by 1 base and J by 5 bases, with 6 bases left in between. Germline V gene sequence: CDR1 LGHDT, CDR2 YNNKEL (reference sequence). The CDR3 is 13 amino acids.

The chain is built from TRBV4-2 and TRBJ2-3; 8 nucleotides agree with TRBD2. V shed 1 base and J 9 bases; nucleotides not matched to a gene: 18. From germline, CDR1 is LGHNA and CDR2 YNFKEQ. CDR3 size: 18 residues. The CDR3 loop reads CASSQVGAGAGEVDTQYF. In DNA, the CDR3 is TGTGCCAGCAGCCAAGTTGGGGCAGGAGCGGGAGAAGTAGACACGCAGTATTTT.

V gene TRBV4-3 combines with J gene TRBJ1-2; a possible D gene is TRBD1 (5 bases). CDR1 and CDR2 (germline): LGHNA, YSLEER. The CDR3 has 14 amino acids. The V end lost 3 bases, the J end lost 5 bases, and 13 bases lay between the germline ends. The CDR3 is CASSQGRGGYGYTF. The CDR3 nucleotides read TGCGCCAGCAGCCAGGGTCGGGGGGGGTATGGCTACACCTTC.

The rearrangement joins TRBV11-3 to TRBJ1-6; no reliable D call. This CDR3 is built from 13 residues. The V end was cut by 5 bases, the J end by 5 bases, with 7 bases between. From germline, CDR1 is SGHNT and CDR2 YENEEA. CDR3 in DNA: TGTGCCAGCAGCGTCCTGAATAATTCACCCCTCCACTTT. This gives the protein CASSVLNNSPLHF. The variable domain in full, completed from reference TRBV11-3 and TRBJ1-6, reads EAGVVQSPRYKIIEKKQPVAFWCNPISGHNTLYWYLQNLGQGPELLIRYENEEAVDDSQLPKDRFSAERLKGVDSTLKIQPAELGDSAVYLCASSVLNNSPLHFGNGTRLTVT.

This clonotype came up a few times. The CDR3 nucleotides read TGTGCCAGCAGTTTTGGTAGGGGTGCAGCGACAGATACGCAGTATTTT. This encodes CASSFGRGAATDTQYF. This chain connects TRBV12-3 or TRBV12-4 to TRBJ2-3; D possibly corresponds to TRBD1 (5 bases). CDR3 size: 16 residues. Trimming took off 3 bases at V and 3 bases at J, with 16 bases between the two ends.

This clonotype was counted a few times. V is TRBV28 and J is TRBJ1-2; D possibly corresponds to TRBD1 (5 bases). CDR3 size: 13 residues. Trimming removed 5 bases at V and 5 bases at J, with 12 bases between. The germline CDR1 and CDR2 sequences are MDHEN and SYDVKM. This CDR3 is CASSPKAGYGYTF. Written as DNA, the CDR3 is TGTGCCAGCAGTCCCAAGGCAGGGTATGGCTACACCTTC.

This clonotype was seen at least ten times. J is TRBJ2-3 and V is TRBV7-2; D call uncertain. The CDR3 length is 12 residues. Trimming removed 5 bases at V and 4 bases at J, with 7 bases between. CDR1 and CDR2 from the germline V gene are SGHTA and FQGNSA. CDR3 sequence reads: CASSPRADTQYF. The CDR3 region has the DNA TGTGCCAGCAGCCCCAGAGCAGATACGCAGTATTTT. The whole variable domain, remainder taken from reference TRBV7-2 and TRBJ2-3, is GAGVSQSPSNKVTEKGKDVELRCDPISGHTALYWYRQSLGQGLEFLIYFQGNSAPDKSGLPSDRFSAERTGGSVSTLTIQRTQQEDSAVYLCASSPRADTQYFGPGTRLTVL.

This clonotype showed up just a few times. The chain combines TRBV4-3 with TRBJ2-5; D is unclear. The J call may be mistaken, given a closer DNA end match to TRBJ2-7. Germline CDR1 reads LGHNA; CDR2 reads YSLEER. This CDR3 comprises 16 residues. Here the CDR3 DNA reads TGCGCCAGCAGCCAAAGGCGAAGCGCTAACTCCTACGAGCAGTACTTC. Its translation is CASSQRRSANSYEQYF.